This TCR beta chain appears in the sequencing data of a study of T cell responses to AZD1222 COVID-19 vaccine (dated by TCRdb to about 2021). Context from the whole study: TCR sequencing was performed for 230 to 250 trial participants, of whom about 210 were given two doses of AZD1222 and about 25 were given two doses of MenACWY control vaccine. Trial participants were enrolled by age into subgroups of 18-55, 56-69 and 70-plus years, and around 150, 28 and 57 TCR-sequenced participants, respectively, were included in these subgroups. Results the study describes overall, beyond this receptor: The 56-69-year group was small, and its depth increase did not reach significance, likely because of low power. Because no day 14 peak-response samples were available, the repertoires could be characterized only after the peak T cell response. The whole spike protein was spanned by vaccine-associated CD4 TCRs, and dominant responses were seen in regions 160-218 and 743-854. Most participants were white British and females outnumbered males, and the authors suggested that clonal diversity may have been underestimated. Nearly half of unique spike-specific TCRs reportedly recognized epitopes outside regions mutated in the B.1.351 and B.1.1.7 variants. After two AZD1222 doses, both the breadth and the depth of spike-specific TCRs were significantly higher than at day 0 and than in MenACWY recipients. Conclusions about previously exposed vaccinees are limited, since just six or seven AZD1222 recipients were seropositive for SARS-CoV-2 at baseline.

A word on this clone: The specificity of this receptor is unknown. It has no much larger one-base neighbor in the sample; base qualities were not kept.

The CDR3 regions of human TCRbeta chains were analyzed by immunosequencing. In the original analysis: Repertoire TCRs were checked for matches against a reference library of SARS-CoV-2-specific TCRs that had been generated using the MIRA antigen-specificity platform. Breadth meant the fraction of unique TCRs that were SARS-CoV-2-associated, whereas depth meant the fraction of total T cells that were SARS-CoV-2-associated. Using the MIRA data, each spike-specific TCR was mapped to the spike region that the TCR reacts to and placed in a CD4 or CD8 class. Log10-transformed breadth and depth values were compared by one-way ANOVA with Sidak's multiple comparisons tests. Here the immuneACCESS table is served through TCRdb, limited to in-frame sequences with V and J called. Missing clones are a known gap in these copies; in checked studies unresolved V genes cover under half, and the rest lacks a known reason. Clone size and V and J calls were adopted from that table, with D and trimming inferred from the DNA. Across this sample there are some 120,000 clones, with roughly 92% seen only once. Around 1.5% of the sample is taken by the ten largest.

In light of the paper, this sample's time point label describes: about 28 days (+/-7) after the second vaccine dose. AZD1222 recipients whose second dose came at about 4 weeks and those whose second dose came at about 12 weeks were combined into one group, since spike-specific TCR depth and breadth did not differ between the two schedules. Vaccinee samples were obtained from the UK trials COV001 and COV002, which included a single-blind randomized controlled phase 2/3 trial of AZD1222 (ChAdOx1 nCoV-19) in healthy adults. Trial participant PBMC samples were collected at day 0 and day 28 after the second dose for TCRbeta chain sequencing. Taken from the germline V gene (reference sequence), the CDR1 and CDR2 loops are LGHDT and YNNKEL. Taken from cysteine to phenylalanine, the CDR3 has 15 residues. Of all the DNA, just the CDR3 is kept, 45 bases in frame from base 1. Trimming leaves V shorter by 4 bases and J shorter by 7 bases, with the junction holding 9 bases beyond the gene matches.

This clonotype was sampled from an adult who received the AZD1222 COVID-19 vaccine. The sequencing used peripheral blood, collected 28 days after the second AZD1222 dose. Recombination joined TRBV3-1 (or the pseudogene TRBV3-2) with TRBJ2-1; TRBD2 aligns with 8 central bases. CDR3 loop: CASSPRSGSWNEQFF. In nucleotides, the sequence is TGTGCCAGCAGCCCCCGAAGCGGGAGTTGGAATGAGCAGTTCTTC.